The 17 T cell receptor beta chains in this list originate from one sample, sequenced in a study of cytomegalovirus exposure and HLA in healthy donors. The PCR employed 60 Vbeta primers together with 13 Jbeta primers. Repertoires were generated with immunoSEQ multiplex PCR, while TCRdb's copy carries only in-frame clones and drops some. The table shows around 130,000 clones, with 70% to 90% occurring only once. The specimen sequenced was PBMCs. These receptors originate from a woman aged 40 to 49 in good health and CMV-seropositive.

The chain recombines TRBV5-1 with TRBJ1-2; TRBD1 matches at 9 bases. The CDR3 covers 14 residues. Germline loops: CDR1 SGHRS, CDR2 YFSETQ. The V and J ends lost 4 bases and 7 bases, in that order; junction bases with no gene match: 8. The CDR3, as DNA: TGCGCCAGCAGCCCCGGGACAGGGTTCGGTGGCTACACCTTC. Encoded protein: CASSPGTGFGGYTF. Using reference TRBV5-1 and TRBJ1-2 for the parts outside the CDR3, the full variable domain is KAGVTQTPRYLIKTRGQQVTLSCSPISGHRSVSWYQQTPGQGLQFLFEYFSETQRNKGNFPGRFSGRQFSNSRSEMNVSTLELGDSALYLCASSPGTGFGGYTFGSGTRLTVV.

The chain has TRBV19 and TRBJ2-2, with 8 bases aligning to TRBD2. CDR3 length equals 16 residues. Trimming cost V 5 bases and J 4 bases; bases outside gene matches: 9. Germline CDR1 is LNHDA and CDR2 is SQIVND (reference sequence). The CDR3 protein is CASSSPLGTSTGELFF. The CDR3 DNA reads as TGTGCCAGTAGTTCCCCCCTTGGGACTAGCACCGGGGAGCTGTTTTTT. Drawing the rest from reference TRBV19 and TRBJ2-2, the complete variable domain is DGGITQSPKYLFRKEGQNVTLSCEQNLNHDAMYWYRQDPGQGLRLIYYSQIVNDFQKGDIAEGYSVSREKKESFPLTVTSAQKNPTAFYLCASSSPLGTSTGELFFGEGSRLTVL.

The chain uses TRBV28 and TRBJ2-2; TRBD2 aligns across 12 bases. CDR1 is MDHEN, CDR2 SYDVKM, per germline. The CDR3 extends over 17 amino acids. J was trimmed by 7 bases and V by 2 bases; bases with no gene match: 8. CDR3 coding DNA: TGTGCCAGCAGTTTAGGTCTAGCGGGAGGGCCGGGCGGGGAGCTGTTTTTT. This translates into CASSLGLAGGPGGELFF. The whole variable domain, filled in from reference TRBV28 and TRBJ2-2, reads DVKVTQSSRYLVKRTGEKVFLECVQDMDHENMFWYRQDPGLGLRLIYFSYDVKMKEKGDIPEGYSVSREKKERFSLILESASTNQTSMYLCASSLGLAGGPGGELFFGEGSRLTVL.

V and J are TRBV27 and TRBJ1-2; 8 bases fit TRBD1. This CDR3 is 17 amino acids long. Germline CDR1 MNHEY, CDR2 SMNVEV (reference sequence). The V segment lost 3 bases and the J segment 4 bases; nucleotides outside the gene matches: 13. The chain's CDR3 is CASSFSRNSDRAYGYTF. CDR3 DNA sequence: TGTGCCAGCAGTTTCTCCCGTAATTCGGACAGGGCCTATGGCTACACCTTC.

The rearrangement uses TRBV19 and TRBJ1-2; 7 bases are shared with TRBD1. V gave up 6 bases and J gave up 7 bases; unmatched junction bases: 14. Germline V gene lookup returns CDR1 LNHDA and CDR2 SQIVND (reference sequence). The CDR3 covers 15 residues. The CDR3 spells CASRSPGQAGGGYTF. CDR3 bases: TGTGCCAGTAGGAGTCCTGGACAGGCGGGAGGTGGCTACACCTTC. Together with reference TRBV19 and TRBJ1-2, the CDR3 gives the full variable domain: DGGITQSPKYLFRKEGQNVTLSCEQNLNHDAMYWYRQDPGQGLRLIYYSQIVNDFQKGDIAEGYSVSREKKESFPLTVTSAQKNPTAFYLCASRSPGQAGGGYTFGSGTRLTVV.

The J gene is TRBJ2-7, the V gene TRBV5-1; 10 bases are a match to TRBD1. V gave up 0 bases and J gave up 3 bases; unmatched junction bases: 3. CDR1 is SGHRS, CDR2 YFSETQ, per germline. The CDR3 extends over 15 amino acids. The CDR3 DNA is TGCGCCAGCAGCTTGGGGGACAGGGGCAGCTACGAGCAGTACTTC. It encodes CASSLGDRGSYEQYF.

The rearrangement joins TRBV6-1 to TRBJ1-1, with 7 bases lining up with TRBD1. Unmatched junction bases numbered 5, after V lost 3 bases and J lost 4 bases. Germline V gene sequence: CDR1 MNHNS, CDR2 SASEGT. The CDR3 consists of 14 residues. CDR3 bases: TGTGCCAGCAGTGATTGGAACAGGGGCACTGAAGCTTTCTTT. As protein: CASSDWNRGTEAFF.

The chain recombines TRBV10-2 with TRBJ2-7; 7 bases fit TRBD1. The CDR3 is made up of 14 amino acids. The V gene end was trimmed by 6 bases and the J gene end by 2 bases; junction bases not matched to a gene: 7. Germline CDR1 is WSHSY and CDR2 is SAAADI. The CDR3: CASRTGTDTYEQYF. CDR3 nucleotide sequence: TGCGCCAGCAGGACCGGGACAGATACCTACGAGCAGTACTTC.

This clone was counted between two and nine times. This chain connects TRBV6-1 to TRBJ1-1; no clear D. The CDR3 length is 13 residues. Germline values: CDR1 MNHNS, CDR2 SASEGT. V lost 6 bases, J lost 0 bases, and 8 bases lay in between. The CDR3 region is CASRQTVNTEAFF. In DNA form, the CDR3 reads TGTGCCAGCAGACAGACGGTGAACACTGAAGCTTTCTTT.

Of note for this clone: The junction departs from the called germline gene at one end, perhaps through a read error. The V call is TRBV7-7, the J call TRBJ2-5; 8 bases line up with TRBD1. CDR3 length equals 14 residues. Germline V CDR1 and CDR2: SSHAT, FNYEAQ (reference sequence). The CDR3 reads CASSSDRGHETQYF. In DNA, the CDR3 is TGTGCTAGCAGCTCCGACAGGGGTCATGAGACCCAGTACTTC. Complete variable domain (other parts from reference TRBV7-7 and TRBJ2-5): GAGVSQSPRYKVTKRGQDVTLRCDPISSHATLYWYQQALGQGPEFLTYFNYEAQPDKSGLPSDRFSAERPEGSISTLTIQRTEQRDSAMYRCASSSDRGHETQYFGPGTRLLVL.

The rearrangement links TRBV5-4 to TRBJ2-3; 8 nucleotides agree with TRBD2. The V and J ends lost 7 bases and 1 base, in that order; junction bases with no gene match: 8. Germline assignment: CDR1 SGHNT and CDR2 YYREEE (reference sequence). This CDR3 contains 15 residues. CDR3 residues: CASSSGLGGTDTQYF. For the CDR3, the DNA is TGTGCCAGCTCTTCGGGACTAGGAGGCACAGATACGCAGTATTTT. Variable domain in full (rest from reference TRBV5-4 and TRBJ2-3): ETGVTQSPTHLIKTRGQQVTLRCSSQSGHNTVSWYQQALGQGPQFIFQYYREEENGRGNFPPRFSGLQFPNYSSELNVNALELDDSALYLCASSSGLGGTDTQYFGPGTRLTVL.

The chain has TRBV4-3 and TRBJ2-1, with 9 nucleotides matching TRBD2. V gave up 1 base and J gave up 2 bases; unmatched junction bases: 6. This CDR3 is 17 amino acids long. CDR1 LGHNA and CDR2 YSLEER come from the germline V gene. CDR3 DNA sequence: TGCGCCAGCAGCCAAGGCGAGAGCGGGAGGACCTACAATGAGCAGTTCTTC. Translating gives CASSQGESGRTYNEQFF.

The chain employs TRBV9 and TRBJ1-3, with TRBD1 matching 8 bases. In germline, CDR1 is SGDLS, CDR2 YYNGEE. The V and J ends lost 0 bases and 1 base, in that order; junction bases with no gene match: 3. The CDR3 runs 16 residues. The CDR3 loop is CASSVGGDRSGNTIYF. DNA of the CDR3: TGTGCCAGCAGCGTAGGGGGGGACAGGTCTGGAAACACCATATATTTT.

This chain uses TRBV5-1 with TRBJ2-7, with 7 bases that match TRBD1. Trimming cost V 4 bases and J 5 bases; bases outside gene matches: 9. Germline V gives CDR1 SGHRS, CDR2 YFSETQ. The CDR3 totals 14 residues. In nucleotides, the CDR3 is TGCGCCAGCAGCCCACTAGGGACAGTCAACGAGCAGTACTTC. It specifies CASSPLGTVNEQYF.

This clone appeared a few times. The rearrangement joins TRBV15 to TRBJ2-5, with D hard to call. With 1 base removed from V and 2 bases from J, the gap between germline ends came to 8 bases. The CDR3 consists of 14 residues. CDR1 and CDR2 (germline): LNHNV, YYDKDF (reference sequence). CDR3 sequence (DNA): TGTGCCACCAGCAGAGTTGTCAGGCAAGAGACCCAGTACTTC. Translating gives CATSRVVRQETQYF. Using reference TRBV15 and TRBJ2-5 for the parts outside the CDR3, the full variable domain is DAMVIQNPRYQVTQFGKPVTLSCSQTLNHNVMYWYQQKSSQAPKLLFHYYDKDFNNEADTPDNFQSRRPNTSFCFLDIRSPGLGDTAMYLCATSRVVRQETQYFGPGTRLLVL.

This chain links TRBV9 with TRBJ2-7; 7 bases line up with TRBD1. Per germline, CDR1 SGDLS and CDR2 YYNGEE. CDR3 length: 14 residues. The V gene end was trimmed by 1 base and the J gene end by 1 base; junction bases not matched to a gene: 2. For the CDR3, the DNA is TGTGCCAGCAGCGTAATGGGACAGTCCTACGAGCAGTACTTC. It codes for CASSVMGQSYEQYF.

This clone has a single count. The V call is TRBV15, the J call TRBJ1-4, with 7 bases lining up with TRBD1. CDR3 length equals 15 residues. The V gene's germline CDR1 is LNHNV and CDR2 YYDKDF (reference sequence). Trimming cost V 5 bases and J 5 bases; bases outside gene matches: 8. The CDR3 protein is CATSARNRGNEKLFF. CDR3 DNA: TGTGCCACCAGCGCGAGGAACAGGGGAAATGAAAAACTGTTTTTT.